The clone carrying this TCR beta chain came up a few times. Its specificity is unknown. Germline V lookup: CDR1 LGHNA, CDR2 YSLEER. Trimming stripped 0 bases from V and 7 bases from J, with 10 bases between. The CDR3 runs 15 residues. The sample belongs to a study of cytomegalovirus exposure and HLA in healthy donors. Regarding the study as a whole: Indistinguishable V segments such as TRBV6-2 and TRBV6-3 were excluded. Reportedly, HLA-A and HLA-B alleles of most subjects were accurately predicted from TCR beta.

The PCR used 60 Vbeta and 13 Jbeta primers. Libraries were prepared by immunoSEQ multiplex PCR; TCRdb keeps only in-frame clonotypes and omits some of them. The table records roughly 190,000 clones, over 70% of them present only once. This rearrangement joins TRBV4-3 to TRBJ1-6; D call uncertain. Sequencing was performed on PBMCs. This sequence was found in a man younger than 45 in good health and CMV-seronegative. This CDR3 reads CASSQEPRGNSPLHF. The CDR3 DNA follows: TGCGCCAGCAGCCAAGAACCCAGAGGGAATTCACCCCTCCACTTT.